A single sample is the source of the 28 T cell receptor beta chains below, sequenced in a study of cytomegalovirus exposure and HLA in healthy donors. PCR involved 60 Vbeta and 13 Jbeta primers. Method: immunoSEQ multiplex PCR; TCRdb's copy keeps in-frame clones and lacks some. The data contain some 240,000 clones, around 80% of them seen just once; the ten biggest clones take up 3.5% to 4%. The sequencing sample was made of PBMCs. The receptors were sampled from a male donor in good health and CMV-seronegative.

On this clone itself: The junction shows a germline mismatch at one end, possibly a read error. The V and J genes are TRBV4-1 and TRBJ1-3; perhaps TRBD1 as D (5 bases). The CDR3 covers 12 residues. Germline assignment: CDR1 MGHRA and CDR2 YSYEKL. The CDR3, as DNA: TGCGCCAGCAGCCAAGATATGGGGCCCCAGAGATTT. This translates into CASSQDMGPQRF.

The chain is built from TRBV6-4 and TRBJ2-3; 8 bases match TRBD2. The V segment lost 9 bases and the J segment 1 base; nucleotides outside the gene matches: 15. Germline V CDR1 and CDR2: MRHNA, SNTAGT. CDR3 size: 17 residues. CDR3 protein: CARPPPLAGLGTDTQYF. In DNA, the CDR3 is TGTGCCAGACCTCCCCCCTTAGCGGGGTTGGGCACAGATACGCAGTATTTT.

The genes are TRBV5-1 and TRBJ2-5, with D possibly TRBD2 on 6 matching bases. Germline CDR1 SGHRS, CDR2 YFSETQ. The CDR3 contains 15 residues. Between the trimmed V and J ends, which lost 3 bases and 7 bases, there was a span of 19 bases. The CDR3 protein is CASSSETRELGTQYF. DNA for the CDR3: TGCGCCAGCAGCTCTGAGACCCGGGAGTTGGGGACCCAGTACTTC.

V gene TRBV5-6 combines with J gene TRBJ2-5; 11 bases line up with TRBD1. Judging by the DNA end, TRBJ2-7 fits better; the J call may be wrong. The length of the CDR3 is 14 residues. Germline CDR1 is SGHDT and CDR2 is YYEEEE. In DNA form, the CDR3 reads TGTGCCAGCAGCTGGGGACAGGGGGCCTACGAGCAGTACTTC. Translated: CASSWGQGAYEQYF.

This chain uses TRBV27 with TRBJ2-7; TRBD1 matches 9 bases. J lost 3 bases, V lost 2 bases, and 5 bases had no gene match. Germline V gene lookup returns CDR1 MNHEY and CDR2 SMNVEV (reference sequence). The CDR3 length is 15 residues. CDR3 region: CASSLLGQGFYEQYF. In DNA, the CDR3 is TGTGCCAGCAGTTTACTGGGACAGGGCTTCTACGAGCAGTACTTC.

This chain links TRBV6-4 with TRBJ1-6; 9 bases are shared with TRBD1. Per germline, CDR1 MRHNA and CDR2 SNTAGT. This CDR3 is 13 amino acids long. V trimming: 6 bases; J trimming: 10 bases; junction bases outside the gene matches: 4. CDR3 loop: CASSRDRESPLHF. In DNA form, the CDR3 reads TGTGCCAGCAGCCGGGACAGGGAATCACCCCTCCACTTT.

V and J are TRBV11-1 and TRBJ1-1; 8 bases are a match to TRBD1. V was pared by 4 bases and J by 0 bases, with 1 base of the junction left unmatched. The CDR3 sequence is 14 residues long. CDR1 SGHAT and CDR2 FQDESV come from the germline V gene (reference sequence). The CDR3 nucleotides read TGTGCCAGCAGCTGGGACAGGCTGAACACTGAAGCTTTCTTT. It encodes CASSWDRLNTEAFF.

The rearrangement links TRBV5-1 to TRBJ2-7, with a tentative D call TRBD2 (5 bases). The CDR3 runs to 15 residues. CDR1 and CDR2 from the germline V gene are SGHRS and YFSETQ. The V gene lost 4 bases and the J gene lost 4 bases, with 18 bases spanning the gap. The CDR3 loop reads CASSLLGRVGYEQYF. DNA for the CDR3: TGCGCCAGCAGCCTCCTAGGGCGGGTCGGTTACGAGCAGTACTTC.

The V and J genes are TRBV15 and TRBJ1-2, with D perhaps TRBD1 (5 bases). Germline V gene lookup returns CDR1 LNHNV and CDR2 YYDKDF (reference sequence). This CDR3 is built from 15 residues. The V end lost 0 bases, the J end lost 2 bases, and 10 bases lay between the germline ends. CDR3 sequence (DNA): TGTGCCACCAGCAGAGAGGTTGGGGGGAACTATGGCTACACCTTC. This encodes CATSREVGGNYGYTF.

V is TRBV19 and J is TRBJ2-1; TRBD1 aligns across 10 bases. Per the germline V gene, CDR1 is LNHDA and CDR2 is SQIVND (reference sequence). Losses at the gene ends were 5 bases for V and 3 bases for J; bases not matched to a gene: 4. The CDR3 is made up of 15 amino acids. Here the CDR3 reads CASSAGTGVYNEQFF. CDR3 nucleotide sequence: TGTGCCAGTAGTGCCGGGACAGGGGTCTACAATGAGCAGTTCTTC.

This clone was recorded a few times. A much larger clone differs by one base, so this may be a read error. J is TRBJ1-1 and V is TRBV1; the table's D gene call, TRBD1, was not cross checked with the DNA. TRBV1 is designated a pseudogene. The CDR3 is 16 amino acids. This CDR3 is CTSRETGAERGTEAFF. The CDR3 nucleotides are TGCACCAGCAGGGAGACAGGGGCAGAACGGGGCACTGAAGCTTTCTTT.

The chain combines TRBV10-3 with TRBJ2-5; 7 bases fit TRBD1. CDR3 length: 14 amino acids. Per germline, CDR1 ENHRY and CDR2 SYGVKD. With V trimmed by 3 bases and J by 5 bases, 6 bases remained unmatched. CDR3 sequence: CAISERGQGETQYF. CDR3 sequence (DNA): TGTGCCATCAGTGAAAGGGGGCAGGGGGAGACCCAGTACTTC.

The CDR3 DNA sequence: TGCGCCAGCAGCGCGGGACAGGGGGCCTACGAGCAGTACTTC. Translated, it gives CASSAGQGAYEQYF. The chain joins TRBV5-1 to TRBJ2-7; 11 bases line up with TRBD1. Per the germline V gene, CDR1 is SGHRS and CDR2 is YFSETQ. The V segment lost 4 bases and the J segment 2 bases; nucleotides outside the gene matches: 2. The CDR3 has 14 residues.

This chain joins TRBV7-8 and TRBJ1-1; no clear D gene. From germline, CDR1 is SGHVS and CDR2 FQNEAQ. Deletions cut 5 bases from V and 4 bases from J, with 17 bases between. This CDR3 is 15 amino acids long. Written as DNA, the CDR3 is TGTGCCAGCAGCCTACAAAGTGGGCGATTCACTGAAGCTTTCTTT. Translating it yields CASSLQSGRFTEAFF.

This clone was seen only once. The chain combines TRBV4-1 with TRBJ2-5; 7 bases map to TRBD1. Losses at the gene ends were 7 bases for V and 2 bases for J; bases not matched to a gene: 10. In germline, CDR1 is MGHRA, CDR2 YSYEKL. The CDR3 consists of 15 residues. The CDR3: CASTRRTGRQETQYF. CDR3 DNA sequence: TGCGCCAGCACCAGGAGGACAGGCCGACAAGAGACCCAGTACTTC.

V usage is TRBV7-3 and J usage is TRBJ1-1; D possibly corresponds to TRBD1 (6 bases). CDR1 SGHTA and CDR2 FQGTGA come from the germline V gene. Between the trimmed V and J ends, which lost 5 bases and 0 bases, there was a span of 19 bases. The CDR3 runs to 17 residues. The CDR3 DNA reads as TGTGCCAGCAGCCCACAACCCTGGACAGCGATGAACACTGAAGCTTTCTTT. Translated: CASSPQPWTAMNTEAFF.

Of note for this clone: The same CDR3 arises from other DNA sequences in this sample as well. The CDR3 DNA reads as TGCGCCAGCAGCCTGGGGACAGGCTCCTACAATGAGCAGTTCTTC. Protein product: CASSLGTGSYNEQFF. The rearrangement joins TRBV5-1 to TRBJ2-1, with 8 bases aligning to TRBD1. Unmatched junction bases numbered 3, after V lost 4 bases and J lost 0 bases. The CDR3 consists of 15 residues. Germline V gene data show CDR1 as SGHRS and CDR2 as YFSETQ.

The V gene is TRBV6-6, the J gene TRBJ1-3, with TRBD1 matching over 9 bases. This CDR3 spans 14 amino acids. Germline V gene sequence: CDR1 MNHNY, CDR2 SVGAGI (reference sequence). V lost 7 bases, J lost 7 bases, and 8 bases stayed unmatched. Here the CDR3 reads CASTRDRAKNTIYF. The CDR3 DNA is TGTGCCAGCACCCGGGACAGGGCTAAGAACACCATATATTTT.

The CDR3 is CASSFAGQSQETQYF. The CDR3, as DNA: TGCGCCAGCAGCTTTGCGGGACAGAGCCAAGAGACCCAGTACTTC. The genes are TRBV5-1 and TRBJ2-5; maybe TRBD1 (7 bases). The CDR3 has 15 residues. The V end lost 2 bases, the J end lost 1 base, and 12 bases lay between the germline ends. Germline values: CDR1 SGHRS, CDR2 YFSETQ.

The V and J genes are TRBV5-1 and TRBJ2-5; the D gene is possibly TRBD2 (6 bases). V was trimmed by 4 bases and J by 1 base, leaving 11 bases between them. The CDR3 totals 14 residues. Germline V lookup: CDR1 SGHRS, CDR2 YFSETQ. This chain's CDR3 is CASSPGTFQETQYF. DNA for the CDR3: TGCGCCAGCAGCCCGGGGACTTTCCAAGAGACCCAGTACTTC. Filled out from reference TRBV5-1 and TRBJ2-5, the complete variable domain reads KAGVTQTPRYLIKTRGQQVTLSCSPISGHRSVSWYQQTPGQGLQFLFEYFSETQRNKGNFPGRFSGRQFSNSRSEMNVSTLELGDSALYLCASSPGTFQETQYFGPGTRLLVL.

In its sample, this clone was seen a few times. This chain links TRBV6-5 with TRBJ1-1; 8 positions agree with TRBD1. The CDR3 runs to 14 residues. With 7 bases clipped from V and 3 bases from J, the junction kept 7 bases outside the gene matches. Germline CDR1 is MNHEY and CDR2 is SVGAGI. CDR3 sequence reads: CASIKTGGDTEAFF. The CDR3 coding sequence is TGTGCCAGCATTAAAACAGGGGGGGACACTGAAGCTTTCTTT.

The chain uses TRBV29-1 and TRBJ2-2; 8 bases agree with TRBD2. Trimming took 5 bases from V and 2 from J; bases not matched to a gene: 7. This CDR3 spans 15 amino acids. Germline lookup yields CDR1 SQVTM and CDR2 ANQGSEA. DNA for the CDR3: TGCAGCGTTTTCTTGGGACTAGTCAACACCGGGGAGCTGTTTTTT. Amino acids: CSVFLGLVNTGELFF.

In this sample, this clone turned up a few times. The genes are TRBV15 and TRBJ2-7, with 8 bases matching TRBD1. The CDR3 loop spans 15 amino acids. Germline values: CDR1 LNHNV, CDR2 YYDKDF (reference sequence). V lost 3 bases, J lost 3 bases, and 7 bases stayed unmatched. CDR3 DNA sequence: TGTGCCACCAGCAGTCCCCAGGGGGCTGTCTACGAGCAGTACTTC. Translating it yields CATSSPQGAVYEQYF.

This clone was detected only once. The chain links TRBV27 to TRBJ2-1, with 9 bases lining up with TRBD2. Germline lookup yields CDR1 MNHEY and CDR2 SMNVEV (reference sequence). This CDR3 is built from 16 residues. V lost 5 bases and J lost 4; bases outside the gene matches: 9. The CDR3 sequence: CASSLFRTSAYNEQFF. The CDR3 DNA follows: TGTGCCAGCAGTCTGTTCAGGACTAGCGCATACAATGAGCAGTTCTTC.

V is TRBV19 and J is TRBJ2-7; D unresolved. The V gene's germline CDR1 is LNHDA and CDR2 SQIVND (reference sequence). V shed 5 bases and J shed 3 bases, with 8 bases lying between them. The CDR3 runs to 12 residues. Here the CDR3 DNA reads TGTGCCAGTAGTGGGCCCGACTACGAGCAGTACTTC. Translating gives CASSGPDYEQYF.

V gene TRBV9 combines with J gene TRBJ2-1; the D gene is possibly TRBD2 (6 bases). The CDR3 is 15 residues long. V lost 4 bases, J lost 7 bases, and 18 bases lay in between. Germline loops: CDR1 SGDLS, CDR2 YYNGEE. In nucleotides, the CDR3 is TGTGCCAGCAGCTCCTCTGGAGGGTCGGGGAATGAGCAGTTCTTC. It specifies CASSSSGGSGNEQFF. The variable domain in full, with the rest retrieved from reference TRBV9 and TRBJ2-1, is DSGVTQTPKHLITATGQRVTLRCSPRSGDLSVYWYQQSLDQGLQFLIQYYNGEERAKGNILERFSAQQFPDLHSELNLSSLELGDSALYFCASSSSGGSGNEQFFGPGTRLTVL.

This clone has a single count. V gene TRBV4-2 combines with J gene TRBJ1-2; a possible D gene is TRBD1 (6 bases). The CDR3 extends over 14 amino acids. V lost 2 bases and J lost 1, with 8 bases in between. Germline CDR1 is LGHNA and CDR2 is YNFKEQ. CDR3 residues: CASSQPDSNYGYTF. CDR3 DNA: TGTGCCAGCAGCCAACCGGACAGTAACTATGGCTACACCTTC.

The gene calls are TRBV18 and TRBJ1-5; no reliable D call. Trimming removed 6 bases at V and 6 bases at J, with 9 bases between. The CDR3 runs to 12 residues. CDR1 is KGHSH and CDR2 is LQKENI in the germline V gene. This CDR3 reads CASSREGQPQHF. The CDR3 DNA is TGTGCCAGCTCCCGGGAGGGTCAGCCCCAGCATTTT.